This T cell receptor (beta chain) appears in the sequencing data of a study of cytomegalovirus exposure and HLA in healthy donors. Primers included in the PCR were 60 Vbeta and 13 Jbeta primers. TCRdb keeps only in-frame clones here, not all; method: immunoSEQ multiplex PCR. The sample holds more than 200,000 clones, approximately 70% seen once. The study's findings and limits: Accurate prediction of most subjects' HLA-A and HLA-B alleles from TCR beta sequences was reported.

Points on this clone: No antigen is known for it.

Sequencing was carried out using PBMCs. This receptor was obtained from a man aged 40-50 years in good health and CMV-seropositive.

The CDR3 loop reads CASSVEEDPAGASALHF. CDR3 sequence (DNA): TGTGCCAGCAGCGTAGAGGAGGACCCCGCCGGAGCATCCGCCCTCCACTTT. The chain combines TRBV9 with TRBJ1-6; D ambiguous. The CDR3 loop spans 17 amino acids. From germline, CDR1 is SGDLS and CDR2 YYNGEE. Trimming removed 0 bases from V and 14 bases from J, with 24 bases in between.